A selection of T cell receptor beta chains follows, all from one sample in a study of blood T cell repertoires in COVID-19. Clones were read by immunoSEQ multiplex PCR, and TCRdb kept only the in-frame ones, dropping some. Seen here are 84,000 or so clones, roughly four fifths observed once, and the top ten hold around 13%. The specimen sequenced was peripheral blood. All receptors derive from a human donor in a cohort sampled during active COVID-19. The CDR3 runs from the conserved cysteine through the conserved F or W. D genes are given only for firm matches. The size of a clone is reported for some rows only, either as once, few or many, or as a class for expanded clones.

d_call cdr3_length j_call clone_size v_call cdr3_aa cdr3_nt
TRBD2 15 TRBJ2-1 NA TRBV25-1 CASSADLAAYNEQFF TGTGCCAGCAGTGCGGACCTAGCGGCCTACAATGAGCAGTTCTTC
NA 14 TRBJ2-7 NA TRBV7-2 CASSLDRSSYEQYF TGTGCCAGCAGCTTAGACAGAAGCTCCTACGAGCAGTACTTC
TRBD1 16 TRBJ2-1 NA TRBV10-1 CASSESYGTGYNEQFF TGCGCCAGCAGTGAGTCATACGGGACAGGGTACAATGAGCAGTTCTTC
TRBD1 18 TRBJ1-2 NA TRBV6-1 CASSEGRRGSGGVSGYTF TGTGCCAGCAGTGAAGGGCGCCGTGGATCAGGGGGCGTGAGCGGCTACACCTTC
NA 14 TRBJ2-7 few TRBV2 CASSTTYEGSEQYF TGTGCCAGCAGCACCACCTACGAGGGTAGTGAGCAGTACTTC
NA 16 TRBJ1-6 NA TRBV5-3 CARRLVGGVGNSPLHF TGTGCCAGAAGGCTTGTTGGGGGGGTTGGTAATTCACCCCTCCACTTT
TRBD1 13 TRBJ1-2 NA TRBV5-1 CASSLGQGEGYTF TGCGCCAGCAGCTTGGGACAGGGAGAAGGCTACACCTTC
NA 14 TRBJ1-5 NA TRBV19 CASSIPPMPQPQHF TGTGCCAGTAGTATACCCCCTATGCCCCAGCCCCAGCATTTT
TRBD1 14 TRBJ1-3 few TRBV10-2 CASSPTGGGNTIYF TGCGCCAGCAGCCCGACAGGGGGTGGAAACACCATATATTTT
NA 16 TRBJ1-2 NA TRBV6-2/TRBV6-3 CASSYRRTQALYGYTF TGTGCCAGCAGTTACAGGCGAACCCAGGCCCTGTATGGCTACACCTTC
NA 15 TRBJ2-3 NA TRBV9 CASSVYRISTDTQYF TGTGCCAGCAGCGTCTACAGGATCAGCACAGATACGCAGTATTTT
TRBD1 16 TRBJ1-1 NA TRBV6-5 CASSWQGAPMNTEAFF TGTGCCAGCAGTTGGCAGGGGGCTCCCATGAACACTGAAGCTTTCTTT
NA 13 TRBJ1-5 NA TRBV5-6 CASSLGGGQPQHF TGTGCCAGCAGCTTGGGAGGGGGTCAGCCCCAGCATTTT
TRBD2 14 TRBJ2-1 few TRBV19 CASSMGLASDEQFF TGTGCCAGTAGTATGGGACTAGCGTCGGATGAGCAGTTCTTC
NA 13 TRBJ2-7 NA TRBV10-3 CAISGAYSGEQYF TGTGCCATCAGTGGAGCATATTCTGGCGAGCAGTACTTC
NA 15 TRBJ2-2 NA TRBV7-6 CASSRRTVNTGELFF TGTGCCAGCAGCAGGAGGACAGTGAACACCGGGGAGCTGTTTTTT
NA 16 TRBJ1-1 few TRBV25-1 CASSAYGLGRVAEAFF TGTGCCAGCAGTGCATACGGGCTGGGGAGGGTCGCTGAAGCTTTCTTT
TRBD1 16 TRBJ2-7 NA TRBV28 CASNYPPGQGSDEQYF TGTGCCAGCAATTATCCTCCGGGACAGGGTTCGGACGAGCAGTACTTC
NA 15 TRBJ1-3 NA TRBV19 CASSQGGRAGNTIYF TGTGCCAGTAGCCAAGGCGGCAGGGCTGGAAACACCATATATTTT
TRBD1 15 TRBJ2-7 once TRBV5-4 CASSLGTGDAYEQYF TGTGCCAGCAGCTTGGGGACAGGCGACGCCTACGAGCAGTACTTC
NA 14 TRBJ1-1 NA TRBV28 CASSSTLGETEAFF TGTGCCAGCAGTTCCACCCTAGGGGAAACTGAAGCTTTCTTT
NA 16 TRBJ1-1 NA TRBV5-1 CASSSLEAGRNTEAFF TGCGCCAGCAGCTCGCTGGAGGCGGGACGGAACACTGAAGCTTTCTTT
NA 13 TRBJ2-2 NA TRBV10-1 CASSEQNTGELFF TGCGCCAGCAGTGAGCAGAACACCGGGGAGCTGTTTTTT
TRBD2 16 TRBJ2-1 NA TRBV18 CASSPPGLAVYNEQFF TGTGCCAGCTCACCACCGGGACTAGCTGTCTACAATGAGCAGTTCTTC
NA 14 TRBJ1-3 NA TRBV7-2 CASSLVGGGNTIYF TGTGCCAGCAGCTTAGTTGGGGGGGGAAACACCATATATTTT
NA 16 TRBJ2-7 few TRBV7-2 CASSLRGGASSYEQYF TGTGCCAGCAGCTTAAGGGGCGGGGCAAGCTCCTACGAGCAGTACTTC
TRBD1 14 TRBJ1-1 NA TRBV5-1 CASSLGKTGLDAFF TGCGCCAGCAGCTTGGGTAAGACAGGGTTGGATGCTTTCTTT
TRBD1 14 TRBJ1-2 NA TRBV5-8 CASSWGQRVYGYTF TGTGCCAGCAGCTGGGGACAGAGAGTCTATGGCTACACCTTC
NA 15 TRBJ1-4 NA TRBV7-9 CASSLTSGANEKLFF TGTGCCAGCAGCTTAACCTCAGGGGCCAATGAAAAACTGTTTTTT
NA 14 TRBJ1-1 NA TRBV9 CASNSGDLNTEAFF TGTGCCAGCAATAGCGGGGACTTGAACACTGAAGCTTTCTTT
NA 15 TRBJ1-2 NA TRBV5-4 CASSLGRGAVYGYTF TGTGCCAGCAGCTTGGGTAGGGGCGCTGTTTATGGCTACACCTTC
NA 15 TRBJ2-5 NA TRBV7-7 CASSRISGPQETQYF TGTGCTAGCAGTCGGATTAGCGGACCGCAAGAGACCCAGTACTTC
NA 14 TRBJ1-1 few TRBV5-1 CASSSQGRSPEAFF TGCGCCAGCAGCTCCCAGGGGCGATCCCCTGAAGCTTTCTTT
NA 15 TRBJ2-2 NA TRBV5-1 CASSFLQGNTGELFF TGCGCCAGCAGCTTCCTACAGGGTAACACCGGGGAGCTGTTTTTT
NA 15 TRBJ2-3 NA TRBV7-2 CASSLSAGSTDTQYF TGTGCCAGCAGCTTATCGGCAGGGAGCACAGATACGCAGTATTTT
TRBD1 15 TRBJ2-7 NA TRBV5-1 CASSVTGTGGYEQYF TGCGCCAGCAGCGTCACCGGGACAGGGGGCTACGAGCAGTACTTC
NA 19 TRBJ1-6 NA TRBV7-3 CASSSSTRRAFSYNSPLHF TGTGCCAGCAGCTCTTCGACCAGGAGGGCCTTCTCCTATAATTCACCCCTCCACTTT
NA 11 TRBJ2-5 NA TRBV30 CAWSVRETQYF TGTGCCTGGAGTGTACGGGAGACCCAGTACTTC
TRBD1 15 TRBJ1-1 NA TRBV5-1 CASSSDRGRTTEAFF TGCGCCAGCAGCTCGGACAGGGGGCGGACCACTGAAGCTTTCTTT
NA 15 TRBJ2-1 NA TRBV11-2 CASSLAYALGNEQFF TGTGCCAGCAGCTTAGCGTACGCCCTCGGCAATGAGCAGTTCTTC
NA 13 TRBJ2-7 once TRBV6-6 CASSYLPSYEQYF TGTGCCAGCAGTTACCTACCTTCCTACGAGCAGTACTTC
TRBD1 15 TRBJ1-3 NA TRBV29-1 CSVEWDRSSGNTIYF TGCAGCGTTGAATGGGACAGGTCGTCTGGAAACACCATATATTTT
TRBD1 13 TRBJ2-5 NA TRBV7-3 CASSSDREETQYF TGTGCCAGCAGCTCGGACAGGGAAGAGACCCAGTACTTC
NA 15 TRBJ1-3 once TRBV13 CASSFYETTGNTIYF TGTGCCAGCAGCTTTTACGAGACAACGGGAAACACCATATATTTT
NA 12 TRBJ2-1 NA TRBV9 CASSAQGIEQFF TGTGCCAGCAGCGCCCAGGGGATTGAGCAGTTCTTC
TRBD1 14 TRBJ1-2 NA TRBV13 CASSPQGGIYGYTF TGTGCCAGCAGCCCCCAGGGGGGTATCTATGGCTACACCTTC
NA 14 TRBJ2-2 NA TRBV11-2 CASSLVRGPGELFF TGTGCCAGCAGCTTAGTGCGGGGGCCAGGGGAGCTGTTTTTT
NA 12 TRBJ1-4 NA TRBV4-1 CASSPTGGKLFF TGCGCCAGCAGCCCCACTGGAGGTAAACTGTTTTTT
NA 13 TRBJ1-2 few TRBV30 CAWSPNSGDGYTF TGTGCCTGGAGTCCAAATTCGGGGGACGGCTACACCTTC
NA 14 TRBJ1-5 NA TRBV10-3 CAISGQESNQPQHF TGTGCCATCAGTGGACAGGAAAGCAATCAGCCCCAGCATTTT
NA 14 TRBJ1-2 once TRBV6-5 CASRTPGLPTGYTF TGTGCCAGCAGAACACCGGGTCTCCCGACGGGCTACACCTTC
NA 14 TRBJ2-7 NA TRBV6-5 CASKTPGHSYEQYF TGTGCCAGCAAAACTCCGGGACACTCCTACGAGCAGTACTTC
NA 14 TRBJ2-7 NA TRBV18 CASSPGAGVREQYF TGTGCCAGCTCACCAGGGGCAGGGGTACGGGAGCAGTACTTC
NA 14 TRBJ2-4 NA TRBV6-5 CASRAGDLENIQYF TGTGCCAGCAGGGCAGGGGATTTGGAAAACATTCAGTACTTC